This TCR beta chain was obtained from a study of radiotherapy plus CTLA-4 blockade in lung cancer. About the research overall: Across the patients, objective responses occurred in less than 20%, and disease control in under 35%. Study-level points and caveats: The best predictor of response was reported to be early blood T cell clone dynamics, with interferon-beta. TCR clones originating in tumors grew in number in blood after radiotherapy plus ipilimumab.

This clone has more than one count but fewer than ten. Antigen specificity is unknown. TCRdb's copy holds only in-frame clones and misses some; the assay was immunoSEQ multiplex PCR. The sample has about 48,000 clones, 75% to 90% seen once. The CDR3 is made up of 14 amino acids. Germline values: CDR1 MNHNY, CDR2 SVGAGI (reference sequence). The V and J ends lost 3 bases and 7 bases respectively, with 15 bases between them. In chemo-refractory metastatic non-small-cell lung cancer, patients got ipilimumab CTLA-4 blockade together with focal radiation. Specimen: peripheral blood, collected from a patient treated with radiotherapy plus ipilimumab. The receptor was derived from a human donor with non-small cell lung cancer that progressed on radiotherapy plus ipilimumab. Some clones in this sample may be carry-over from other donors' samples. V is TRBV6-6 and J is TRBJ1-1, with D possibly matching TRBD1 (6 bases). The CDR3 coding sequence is TGTGCCAGCAGTTATGCGGGGGGCAGGGGTGAAGCTTTCTTT. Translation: CASSYAGGRGEAFF.